Listed below are T cell receptor beta chains from one sample, sequenced in a study of long-term antiretroviral therapy in people with HIV. Sequencing used immunoSEQ multiplex PCR; TCRdb keeps in-frame clones, though not all of them. This table holds about 21,000 clones, approximately 81% found once. The sequenced sample was unsorted PBMCs, obtained at the start of antiretroviral therapy. The source of these receptors is a man in his forties or fifties with HIV. CDR3s include the opening cysteine and the closing phenylalanine or tryptophan. The D gene is left open where the match is weak. Clone size is given for some rows only: seen once, a few or many times, or a class if the clone is expanded.

cdr3_aa,cdr3_nt,v_call,d_call,clone_size,j_call
CASSFERDTEAFF,TGTGCCAGCTCGTTCGAACGGGACACTGAAGCTTTCTTT,TRBV18,NA,NA,TRBJ1-1
CASRPRRGADTQYF,TGCGCCAGCAGACCAAGACGGGGGGCCGATACGCAGTATTTT,TRBV10-2,NA,NA,TRBJ2-3
CASGLTIDGTSGTGDTQYF,TGTGCTAGTGGTTTAACTATTGACGGGACTAGCGGGACGGGGGATACGCAGTATTTT,TRBV12-5,TRBD2,NA,TRBJ2-3
CASSQAGSYNSPLHF,TGCGCCAGCAGCCAAGCGGGCTCCTATAATTCACCCCTCCACTTT,TRBV4-3,NA,NA,TRBJ1-6
CASSQTGETQYF,TGTGCCAGCTCCCAAACGGGGGAGACCCAGTACTTC,TRBV6-6,NA,NA,TRBJ2-5
CASSSTGDGPSNYGYTF,TGTGCCAGCAGCTCGACCGGGGACGGCCCTTCTAACTATGGCTACACCTTC,TRBV5-8,NA,NA,TRBJ1-2
CASSTGGSYNEQFF,TGTGCCAGTAGTACCGGCGGCTCCTACAATGAGCAGTTCTTC,TRBV19,NA,medium-sized,TRBJ2-1
CASSPQGNTEAFF,TGTGCCAGCAGTCCACAGGGAAACACTGAAGCTTTCTTT,TRBV6-1,NA,NA,TRBJ1-1
CAWSVYENAEAFF,TGTGCCTGGAGTGTTTATGAGAACGCTGAAGCTTTCTTT,TRBV30,NA,once,TRBJ1-1
CASSASGGGEKLFF,TGTGCCAGCAGTGCCTCAGGGGGAGGGGAAAAACTGTTTTTT,TRBV6-4,TRBD1,NA,TRBJ1-4
CASSLWPGDYGYTF,TGTGCCAGCAGCTTGTGGCCGGGTGACTATGGCTACACCTTC,TRBV7-6,NA,NA,TRBJ1-2
CASSLGTDHTDTQYF,TGTGCCAGCAGCTTAGGGACAGATCACACAGATACGCAGTATTTT,TRBV7-9,NA,NA,TRBJ2-3
CASSVLAGNDNEQFF,TGTGCCAGCAGCGTTCTAGCGGGAAACGACAATGAGCAGTTCTTC,TRBV9,TRBD2,NA,TRBJ2-1
CASSQRGGNSYNEQFF,TGTGCCAGCAGCCAACGAGGGGGAAACTCCTACAATGAGCAGTTCTTC,TRBV9,NA,once,TRBJ2-1
CASSQGSQETQYF,TGTGCCAGCAGCCAGGGAAGCCAAGAGACCCAGTACTTC,TRBV11-1,NA,NA,TRBJ2-5
CASSLRADGSEQYF,TGCGCCAGCAGCCTAAGAGCAGATGGCTCCGAGCAGTACTTC,TRBV4-3,NA,few,TRBJ2-7
CASSLADRYDQPQHF,TGTGCCAGCAGCTTGGCCGACAGGTACGATCAGCCCCAGCATTTT,TRBV5-8,NA,once,TRBJ1-5
CASSGRQGRGLARRETQYF,TGTGCCAGCAGTGGGCGACAGGGAAGGGGACTAGCGAGGAGGGAGACCCAGTACTTC,TRBV6-1,TRBD2,NA,TRBJ2-5
CASSSPTSASSYEQYF,TGTGCCAGCAGTTCACCAACTAGCGCGAGCTCCTACGAGCAGTACTTC,TRBV27,TRBD2,few,TRBJ2-7
CASKQTDYGYTF,TGTGCCAGCAAGCAAACCGACTATGGCTACACCTTC,TRBV2,NA,few,TRBJ1-2
CASSLVGKAFF,TGCGCCAGCAGCTTGGTAGGGAAGGCTTTCTTT,TRBV5-1,NA,once,TRBJ1-1
CASSLGGGRTGELFF,TGTGCCAGCAGCTTGGGGGGGGGCCGGACCGGGGAGCTGTTTTTT,TRBV5-5,NA,NA,TRBJ2-2
CASSPFAGGGETQYF,TGTGCCAGCAGCCCATTTGCGGGGGGCGGAGAGACCCAGTACTTC,TRBV14,TRBD2,few,TRBJ2-5
CASSYSSGSTDTQYF,TGTGCCAGCAGTTACTCGAGTGGCTCAACAGATACGCAGTATTTT,TRBV6-6,NA,NA,TRBJ2-3
CASSYLDRESYEQYF,TGTGCCAGCAGTTACCTCGACAGGGAGAGCTACGAGCAGTACTTC,TRBV6-6,TRBD1,NA,TRBJ2-7
CASSLGGGGQPQHF,TGTGCCAGCAGTTTGGGGGGCGGGGGTCAGCCCCAGCATTTT,TRBV28,NA,few,TRBJ1-5
CASSLGGGTGASYGYTF,TGTGCCAGCAGCTTAGGGGGCGGGACAGGCGCAAGCTATGGCTACACCTTC,TRBV7-6,TRBD1,few,TRBJ1-2
CATPDRGSEAGYTF,TGTGCCACTCCGGACAGGGGAAGTGAGGCTGGCTACACCTTC,TRBV28,TRBD1,NA,TRBJ1-2
CASSQDGTSDEQFF,TGCGCCAGCAGCCAAGACGGGACTAGCGATGAGCAGTTCTTC,TRBV4-3,TRBD2,NA,TRBJ2-1
CASSQDSADYGYTF,TGTGCCAGCAGCCAAGATTCGGCTGACTATGGCTACACCTTC,TRBV14,NA,few,TRBJ1-2
CASSLGDRGRGYTF,TGTGCCAGCAGTTTAGGGGACAGGGGACGAGGCTACACCTTC,TRBV28,TRBD1,NA,TRBJ1-2
CASSVGGAPNTEAFF,TGTGCCAGCAGCGTTGGGGGAGCCCCTAACACTGAAGCTTTCTTT,TRBV9,NA,NA,TRBJ1-1
CASSLALYEQYF,TGTGCCAGCAGCTTAGCGCTTTACGAGCAGTACTTC,TRBV7-2,NA,NA,TRBJ2-7
CASSYSKIGEAFF,TGTGCCAGCAGTTACTCGAAGATCGGGGAGGCTTTCTTT,TRBV6-5,NA,NA,TRBJ1-1
CSAGGVEAFF,TGCAGTGCTGGGGGGGTGGAGGCTTTCTTT,TRBV20-1,NA,NA,TRBJ1-1
CASSFGNGHYGYTF,TGTGCCAGCAGCTTCGGAAACGGGCACTATGGCTACACCTTC,TRBV7-2,NA,NA,TRBJ1-2
CASSLGSEGIDGYTF,TGTGCCAGCAGCTTAGGGTCCGAGGGGATTGATGGCTACACCTTC,TRBV7-9,NA,NA,TRBJ1-2
CSVDRGLRGNTEAFF,TGCAGCGTGGACAGGGGACTAAGAGGGAACACTGAAGCTTTCTTT,TRBV29-1,TRBD1,once,TRBJ1-1
CASSRPGPSTDTQYF,TGTGCCAGCAGCCGTCCGGGTCCCAGCACAGATACGCAGTATTTT,TRBV5-6,NA,NA,TRBJ2-3
CASSQAPKSNTEAFF,TGCGCCAGCAGCCAAGCCCCAAAATCGAACACTGAAGCTTTCTTT,TRBV4-1,NA,NA,TRBJ1-1
CASSDSAASGDTQYF,TGTGCCAGCAGTGACTCGGCGGCTAGCGGAGATACGCAGTATTTT,TRBV6-4,TRBD2,NA,TRBJ2-3
CASSLWEEDNEQFF,TGTGCCAGCAGCTTATGGGAGGAGGACAATGAGCAGTTCTTC,TRBV11-3,NA,once,TRBJ2-1